The 13 T cell receptor beta chains presented below share a single source sample, sequenced in a study of T cell changes during pregnancy in multiple sclerosis. TCRdb's table, derived via immunoSEQ multiplex PCR, lists solely in-frame clones and lacks some. The profile shows 60,000 to 85,000 clones, approximately 90% of them singletons. The material sequenced was peripheral blood, taken in the second trimester of pregnancy. The receptors were gathered from a female donor with multiple sclerosis, enrolled in a pregnancy study.

V is TRBV11-2 and J is TRBJ1-1, with TRBD1 matching over 11 bases. CDR3 length equals 14 residues. The J segment lost 7 bases and the V segment lost 5 bases, leaving 6 bases of the junction unmatched. CDR1 SGHAT and CDR2 FQNNGV come from the germline V gene. The CDR3 protein is CASSKGQGASEAFF. The DNA of the CDR3 is TGTGCCAGCAGCAAAGGACAGGGGGCTAGTGAAGCTTTCTTT.

This chain links TRBV10-3 with TRBJ1-5; TRBD1 agrees at 7 bases. The CDR3 covers 14 residues. The junction had 8 bases not matched to a gene; V was cut back by 6 bases and J by 6 bases. CDR1 and CDR2 (germline): ENHRY, SYGVKD. The CDR3 sequence is CAIRGDRDRQPQHF. CDR3 coding DNA: TGTGCCATCAGAGGAGACAGGGATCGTCAGCCCCAGCATTTT.

This clone is medium-sized (0.01 to 0.1%) by share. The chain couples TRBV2 to TRBJ1-1; a weak D match, TRBD1 (6 bases). This CDR3 comprises 11 residues. V was cut by 6 bases and J by 6 bases, with 8 bases left in between. CDR1 SNHLY and CDR2 FYNNEI come from the germline V gene. The CDR3 DNA follows: TGTGCCAGCAGCTGGGGGCCTGAAGCTTTCTTT. Its translation is CASSWGPEAFF.

The chain employs TRBV5-1 and TRBJ2-7, with a weak D call TRBD1 (6 bases). The V gene lost 1 base and the J gene lost 2 bases, with 10 bases spanning the gap. Germline V lookup: CDR1 SGHRS, CDR2 YFSETQ. The CDR3 is 14 residues long. In DNA form, the CDR3 reads TGCGCCAGCAGCTTGTCAGGGGCGGCCTACGAGCAGTACTTC. It yields the protein CASSLSGAAYEQYF.

The J gene is TRBJ1-1, the V gene TRBV5-1; D uncertain. Per the germline V gene, CDR1 is SGHRS and CDR2 is YFSETQ. The CDR3 is 12 residues long. Trimming pared 3 bases from V and 1 base from J, leaving 4 bases between. CDR3 in DNA: TGCGCCAGCAGCTCCGGGAACACTGAAGCTTTCTTT. Its protein is CASSSGNTEAFF.

The V gene is TRBV7-2, the J gene TRBJ1-1; D might be TRBD1 (6 bases). The V gene's germline CDR1 is SGHTA and CDR2 FQGNSA. Trimming stripped 5 bases from V and 1 base from J, with 17 bases between. CDR3 length: 16 residues. The chain's CDR3 is CASSLGVGGGNTEAFF. CDR3 bases: TGTGCCAGCAGCCTCGGGGTAGGGGGGGGGAACACTGAAGCTTTCTTT.

A few counts support this clone. The chain uses TRBV6-1 and TRBJ2-7; TRBD1 might be the D (6 bases). CDR3 size: 14 residues. The germline V gene has CDR1 MNHNS and CDR2 SASEGT. Trimming left V 10 bases short and J 4 bases short, with 20 bases between. CDR3 sequence: CATKVRQGLYEQYF. Written as DNA, the CDR3 is TGTGCCACCAAGGTGAGGCAGGGGCTGTACGAGCAGTACTTC.

J is TRBJ1-2 and V is TRBV20-1; D is uncertain. Per the germline V gene, CDR1 is DFQATT and CDR2 is SNEGSKA (reference sequence). The CDR3 consists of 11 residues. Trimming took off 5 bases at V and 3 bases at J, with 7 bases between the two ends. CDR3 residues: CSALVYYGYTF. CDR3 DNA: TGCAGTGCTCTCGTATACTATGGCTACACCTTC.

This clone was detected a few times. V usage is TRBV5-5 and J usage is TRBJ2-2; TRBD1 agrees at 7 bases. This CDR3 region has 16 residues. The V segment lost 4 bases and the J segment 7 bases; nucleotides outside the gene matches: 13. CDR1 is SGHKS and CDR2 is YYEKEE in the germline V gene (reference sequence). DNA of the CDR3: TGTGCCAGCAGCACCGGACAGGCCATCCTCCACGGGGAGCTGTTTTTT. This codes for CASSTGQAILHGELFF.

The chain employs TRBV14 and TRBJ2-5; TRBD2 matches 10 bases. V dropped 0 bases and J dropped 5; count of bases not matched to a gene: 3. This CDR3 spans 15 amino acids. CDR1 and CDR2 from the germline V gene are SGHDN and FVKESK. The CDR3 coding sequence is TGTGCCAGCAGCCAAGATCTAGCGGGAGAGGAGACCCAGTACTTC. Its protein is CASSQDLAGEETQYF.

This chain uses TRBV5-1 with TRBJ1-2; TRBD1 agrees at 7 bases. CDR1 is SGHRS and CDR2 is YFSETQ in the germline V gene. The CDR3 runs to 15 residues. Trimming took 5 bases from V and 5 from J; bases not matched to a gene: 12. CDR3 nucleotides: TGCGCCAGCAGGCCCCCCGGGACAGAGCTGTATGGCTACACCTTC. Translated: CASRPPGTELYGYTF.

This chain uses TRBV7-6 with TRBJ1-1; 8 bases are shared with TRBD1. Trimming took 3 bases from V and 1 from J; bases not matched to a gene: 1. The CDR3 is 14 residues long. Germline V CDR1 and CDR2: SGHVS, FNYEAQ. In DNA form, the CDR3 reads TGTGCCAGCAGCTTCGGGACAGGGAACACTGAAGCTTTCTTT. Translating it yields CASSFGTGNTEAFF.

The chain links TRBV6-5 to TRBJ1-1, with TRBD1 identical over 7 bases. With V trimmed by 6 bases and J by 3 bases, 7 bases remained unmatched. Germline V gives CDR1 MNHEY, CDR2 SVGAGI. The CDR3 runs 14 residues. The CDR3 DNA reads as TGTGCCAGCAGCTCCGACAGGGAGTACACTGAAGCTTTCTTT. Its translation is CASSSDREYTEAFF.